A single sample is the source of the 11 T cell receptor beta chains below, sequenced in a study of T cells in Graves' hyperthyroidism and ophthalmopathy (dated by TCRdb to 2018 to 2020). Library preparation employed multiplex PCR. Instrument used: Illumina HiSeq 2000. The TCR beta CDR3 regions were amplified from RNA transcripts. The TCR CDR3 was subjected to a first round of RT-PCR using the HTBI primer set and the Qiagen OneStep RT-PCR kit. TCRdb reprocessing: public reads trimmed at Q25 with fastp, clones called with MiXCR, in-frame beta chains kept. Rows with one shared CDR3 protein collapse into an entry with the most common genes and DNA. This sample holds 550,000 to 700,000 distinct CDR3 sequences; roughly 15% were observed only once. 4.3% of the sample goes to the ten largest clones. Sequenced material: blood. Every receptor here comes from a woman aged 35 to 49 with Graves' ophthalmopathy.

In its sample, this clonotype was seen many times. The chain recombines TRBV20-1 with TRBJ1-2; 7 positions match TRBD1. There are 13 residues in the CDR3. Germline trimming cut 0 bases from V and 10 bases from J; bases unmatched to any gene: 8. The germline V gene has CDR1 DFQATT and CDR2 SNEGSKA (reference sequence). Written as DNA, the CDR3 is TGCAGTGCTAGAGATCGAGACAGGGAGGACTACACCTTC. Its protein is CSARDRDREDYTF.

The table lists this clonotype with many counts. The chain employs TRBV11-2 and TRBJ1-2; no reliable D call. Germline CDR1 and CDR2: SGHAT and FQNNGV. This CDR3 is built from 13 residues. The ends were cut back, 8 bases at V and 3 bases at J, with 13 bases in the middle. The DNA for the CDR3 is TGTGCCAGCGGCCCTAGGCAGGACTATGGCTACACCTTC. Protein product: CASGPRQDYGYTF.

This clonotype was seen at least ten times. CDR3 sequence: CASSRRTGQETQYF. CDR3 nucleotides: TGTGCCAGCAGTCGGAGGACTGGCCAAGAGACCCAGTACTTC. The rearrangement uses TRBV27 and TRBJ2-5; tentative D call: TRBD2 (5 bases). The CDR3 length is 14 residues. Between the trimmed V and J ends, which lost 5 bases and 1 base, there was a span of 11 bases. Germline V lookup: CDR1 MNHEY, CDR2 SMNVEV (reference sequence).

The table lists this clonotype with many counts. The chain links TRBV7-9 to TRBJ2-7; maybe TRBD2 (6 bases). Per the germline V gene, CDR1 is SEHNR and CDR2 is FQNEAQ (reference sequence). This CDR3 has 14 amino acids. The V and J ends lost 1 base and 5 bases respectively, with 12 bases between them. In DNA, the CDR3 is TGTGCCAGCAGCTTAGGGCGCGGAGGGGACGAGCAGTACTTC. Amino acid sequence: CASSLGRGGDEQYF.

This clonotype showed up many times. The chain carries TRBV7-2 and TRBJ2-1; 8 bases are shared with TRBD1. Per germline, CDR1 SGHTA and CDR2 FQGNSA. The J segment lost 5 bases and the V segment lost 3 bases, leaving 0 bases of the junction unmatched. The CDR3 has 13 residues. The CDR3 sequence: CASSLDRDNEQFF. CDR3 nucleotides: TGTGCCAGCAGCTTGGACAGGGACAATGAGCAGTTCTTC.

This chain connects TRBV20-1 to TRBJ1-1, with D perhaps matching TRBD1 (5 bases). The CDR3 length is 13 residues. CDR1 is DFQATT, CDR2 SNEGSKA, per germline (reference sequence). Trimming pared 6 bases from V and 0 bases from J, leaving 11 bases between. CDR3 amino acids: CSAGGTLNTEAFF. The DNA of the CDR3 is TGCAGTGCCGGCGGGACGTTGAACACTGAAGCTTTCTTT.

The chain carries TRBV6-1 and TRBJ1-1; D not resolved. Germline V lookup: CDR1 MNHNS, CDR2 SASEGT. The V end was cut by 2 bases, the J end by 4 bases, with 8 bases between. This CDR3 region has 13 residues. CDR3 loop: CASSETAGTEAFF. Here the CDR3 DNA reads TGTGCCAGCAGTGAAACGGCGGGCACTGAAGCTTTCTTT.

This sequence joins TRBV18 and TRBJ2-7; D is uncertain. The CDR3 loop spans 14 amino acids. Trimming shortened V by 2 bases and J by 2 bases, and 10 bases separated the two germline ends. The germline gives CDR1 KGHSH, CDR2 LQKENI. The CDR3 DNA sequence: TGTGCCAGCTCACCAGCTTCCAAGACCTACGAGCAGTACTTC. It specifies CASSPASKTYEQYF.

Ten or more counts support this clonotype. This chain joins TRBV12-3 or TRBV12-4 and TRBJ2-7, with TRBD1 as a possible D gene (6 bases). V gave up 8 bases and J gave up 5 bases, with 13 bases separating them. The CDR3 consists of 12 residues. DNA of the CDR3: TGTGCCAGCCGGGACAACCAAGACGAGCAGTACTTC. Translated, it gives CASRDNQDEQYF.

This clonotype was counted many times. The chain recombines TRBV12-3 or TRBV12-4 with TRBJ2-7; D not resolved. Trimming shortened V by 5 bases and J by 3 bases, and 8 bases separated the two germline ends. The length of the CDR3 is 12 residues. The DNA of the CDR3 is TGTGCCAGCAGTCCCGATGTCTACGAGCAGTACTTC. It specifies CASSPDVYEQYF.

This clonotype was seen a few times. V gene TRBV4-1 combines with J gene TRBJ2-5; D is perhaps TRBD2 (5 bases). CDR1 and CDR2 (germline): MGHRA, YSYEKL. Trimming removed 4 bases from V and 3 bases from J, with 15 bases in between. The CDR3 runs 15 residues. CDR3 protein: CASSPPGLGEETQYF. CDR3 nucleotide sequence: TGCGCCAGCAGCCCACCCGGACTCGGGGAAGAGACCCAGTACTTC.